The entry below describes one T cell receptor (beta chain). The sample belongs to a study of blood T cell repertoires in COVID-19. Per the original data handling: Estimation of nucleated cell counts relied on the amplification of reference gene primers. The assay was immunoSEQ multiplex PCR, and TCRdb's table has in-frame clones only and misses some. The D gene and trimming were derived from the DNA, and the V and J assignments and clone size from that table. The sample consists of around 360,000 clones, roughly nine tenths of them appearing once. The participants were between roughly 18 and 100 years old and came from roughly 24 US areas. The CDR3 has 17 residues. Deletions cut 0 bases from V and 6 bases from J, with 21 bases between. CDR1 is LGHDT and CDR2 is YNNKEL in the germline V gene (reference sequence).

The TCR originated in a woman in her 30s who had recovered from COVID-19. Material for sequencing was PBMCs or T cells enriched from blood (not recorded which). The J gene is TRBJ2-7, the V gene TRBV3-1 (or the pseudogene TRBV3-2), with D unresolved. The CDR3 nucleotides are TGTGCCAGCAGCCAAGATCAGGTCGGCTTCAGGAATTCCGAGCAGTACTTC. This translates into CASSQDQVGFRNSEQYF.